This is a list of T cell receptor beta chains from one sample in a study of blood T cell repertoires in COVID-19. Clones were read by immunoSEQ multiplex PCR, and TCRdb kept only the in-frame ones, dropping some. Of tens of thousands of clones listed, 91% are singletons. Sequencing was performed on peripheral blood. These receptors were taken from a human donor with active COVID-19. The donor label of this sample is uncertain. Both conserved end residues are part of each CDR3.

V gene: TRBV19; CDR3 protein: CASSFPRTEASPYHEQYF
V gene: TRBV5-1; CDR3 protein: CASSLQGSTYEQYF
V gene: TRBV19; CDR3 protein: CASSIGTAYSNQPQHF
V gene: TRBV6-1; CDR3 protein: CASSDQGARGYGYTF
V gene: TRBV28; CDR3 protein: CASSPAGGEEQFF
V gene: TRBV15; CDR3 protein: CATSRVGGRTITDTQYF
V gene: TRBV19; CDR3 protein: CASSALDRDKNIQYF
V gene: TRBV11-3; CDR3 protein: CASRRWETQYF
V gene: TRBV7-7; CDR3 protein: CASSPGPGNNEQFF
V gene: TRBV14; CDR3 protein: CASSHSRRLKGGEAFF
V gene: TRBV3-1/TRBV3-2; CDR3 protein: CASSPSLATSAGTQYF
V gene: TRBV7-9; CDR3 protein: CASSSTSGGVGDTQYF
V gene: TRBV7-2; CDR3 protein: CASSLQSPVRVNEQFF
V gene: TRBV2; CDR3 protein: CASITGTGNTEAFF
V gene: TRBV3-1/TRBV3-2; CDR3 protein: CASSQDAAGGLDTQYF
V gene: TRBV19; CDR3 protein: CASPSRTPNNEQFF
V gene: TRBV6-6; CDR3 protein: CASSPGTSGGASDTQYF
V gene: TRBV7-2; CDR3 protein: CASSFIAGGYNEQFF
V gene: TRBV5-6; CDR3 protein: CASSLGLAGGLYEQYF
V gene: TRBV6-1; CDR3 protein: CASSEIAGGPETQYF
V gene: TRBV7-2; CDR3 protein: CASSTGQDGNEQFF
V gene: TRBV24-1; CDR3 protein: CATSDPRTGSSYNEQFF
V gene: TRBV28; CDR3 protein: CASSLGQENYGYTF
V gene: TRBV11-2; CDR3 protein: CASSLEGVNRYGYTF
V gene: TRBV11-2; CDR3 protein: CASSQTALNTEAFF
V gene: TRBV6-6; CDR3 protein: CASSPGVQQPQHF
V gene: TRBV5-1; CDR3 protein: CASSLLRGRSLNQPQHF
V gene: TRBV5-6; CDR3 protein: CASSEGQGWGSPLHF
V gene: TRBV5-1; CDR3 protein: CASSLGAWGTGNEQFF
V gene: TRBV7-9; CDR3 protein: CASSLAGTGRNEKLFF
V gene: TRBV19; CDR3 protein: CASSIDAAGTGTLETQYF
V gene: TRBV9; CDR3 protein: CASSVGTGEDGYTF
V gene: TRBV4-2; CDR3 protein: CASSQVMGADTQYF
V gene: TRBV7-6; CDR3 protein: CASALEGTRFVHEQYF
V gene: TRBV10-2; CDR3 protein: CASSDREAGNTIYF
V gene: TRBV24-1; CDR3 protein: CATTRTGGGSFGELFF
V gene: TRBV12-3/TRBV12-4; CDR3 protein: CASSLARVGEAFF
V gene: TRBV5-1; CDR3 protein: CASTPGGLGGYTF
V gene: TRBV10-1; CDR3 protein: CASRSGFGALPRGPNYGYTF
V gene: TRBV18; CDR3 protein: CASSPLQDNSGNTIYF
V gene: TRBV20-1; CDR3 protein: CSASGAGGFYEQYF
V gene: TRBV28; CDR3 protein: CASRIIGGINQPQHF
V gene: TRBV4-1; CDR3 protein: CASSQVRNNEQFF
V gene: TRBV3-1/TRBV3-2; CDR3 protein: CASSPLHSADTQYF
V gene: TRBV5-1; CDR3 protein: CASSFENSYNSPLHF
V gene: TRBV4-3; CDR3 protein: CASSQNTGGTGRNYGYTF
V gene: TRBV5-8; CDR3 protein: CASSLENSRNQPQHF
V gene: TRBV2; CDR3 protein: CASRIAGATPGTQYF
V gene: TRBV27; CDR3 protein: CASSPSPDYEQYF
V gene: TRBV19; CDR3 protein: CASRKRPRSGTGELFF
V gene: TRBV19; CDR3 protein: CASSMRQGPQPQHF
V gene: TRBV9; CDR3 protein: CASSVDSGGTGLFEQYF